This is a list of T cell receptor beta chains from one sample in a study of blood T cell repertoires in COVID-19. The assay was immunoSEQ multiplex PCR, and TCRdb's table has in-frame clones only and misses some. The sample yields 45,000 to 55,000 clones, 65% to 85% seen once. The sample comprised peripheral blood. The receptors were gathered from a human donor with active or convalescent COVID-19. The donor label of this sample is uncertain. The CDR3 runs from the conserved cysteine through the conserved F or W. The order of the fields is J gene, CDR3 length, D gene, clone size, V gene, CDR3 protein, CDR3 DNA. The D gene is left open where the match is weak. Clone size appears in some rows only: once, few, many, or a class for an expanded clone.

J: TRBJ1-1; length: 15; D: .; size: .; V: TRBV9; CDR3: CASSVAGGAGTEAFF; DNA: TGTGCCAGCAGCGTAGCTGGGGGCGCGGGCACTGAAGCTTTCTTT
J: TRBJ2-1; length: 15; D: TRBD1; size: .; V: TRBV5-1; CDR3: CASSLVGQGFNEQFF; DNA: TGCGCCAGCAGCTTGGTTGGACAGGGGTTCAATGAGCAGTTCTTC
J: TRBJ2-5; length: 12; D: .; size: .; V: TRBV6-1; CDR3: CASSESRETQYF; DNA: TGTGCCAGCAGTGAATCCAGAGAGACCCAGTACTTC
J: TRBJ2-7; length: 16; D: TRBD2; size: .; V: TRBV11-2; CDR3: CASSDTPGLANYEQYF; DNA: TGTGCCAGCAGCGACACGCCGGGACTAGCTAACTACGAGCAGTACTTC
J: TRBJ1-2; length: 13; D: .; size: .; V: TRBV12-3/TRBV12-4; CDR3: CASSFRGRDGYTF; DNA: TGTGCCAGCAGTTTTCGGGGTAGGGATGGCTACACCTTC
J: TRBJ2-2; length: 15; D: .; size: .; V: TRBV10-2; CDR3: CASSGRRSATGELFF; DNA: TGCGCCAGCAGCGGCCGGAGGTCCGCCACCGGGGAGCTGTTTTTT
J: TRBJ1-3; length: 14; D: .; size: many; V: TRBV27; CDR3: CASSLGGRGNTIYF; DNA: TGTGCCAGCAGTTTGGGGGGGCGCGGAAACACCATATATTTT
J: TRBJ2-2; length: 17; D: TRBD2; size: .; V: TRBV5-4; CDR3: CASSRGLAGGNTGELFF; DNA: TGTGCCAGCAGCCGCGGACTAGCGGGAGGCAACACCGGGGAGCTGTTTTTT
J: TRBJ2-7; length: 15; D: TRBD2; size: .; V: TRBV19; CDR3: CASSRSSGSKYEQYF; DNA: TGTGCCAGTAGTAGATCTAGCGGGAGTAAATACGAGCAGTACTTC
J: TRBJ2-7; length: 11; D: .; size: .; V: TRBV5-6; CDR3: CASSLVGSTDF; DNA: TGTGCCAGCAGCTTGGTCGGTAGCACCGACTTC
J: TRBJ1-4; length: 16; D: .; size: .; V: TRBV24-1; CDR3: CATSDLPSSTNEKLFF; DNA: TGTGCCACCAGTGATTTGCCTAGTTCAACTAATGAAAAACTGTTTTTT
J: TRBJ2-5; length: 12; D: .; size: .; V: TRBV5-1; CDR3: CASSFFLETQYF; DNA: TGCGCCAGCAGCTTTTTCCTAGAGACCCAGTACTTC
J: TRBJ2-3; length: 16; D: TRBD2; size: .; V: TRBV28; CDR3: CASSLGGGLSPYTQYF; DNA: TGTGCCAGCAGTTTAGGGGGGGGACTCTCACCTTATACGCAGTATTTT
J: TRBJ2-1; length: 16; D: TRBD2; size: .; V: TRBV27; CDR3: CASSSGTSGRANEQFF; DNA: TGTGCCAGCAGTTCCGGGACTAGCGGGAGGGCCAATGAGCAGTTCTTC
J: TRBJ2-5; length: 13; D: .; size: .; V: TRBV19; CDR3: CASSISSQETQYF; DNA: TGTGCCAGTAGTATATCCAGCCAAGAGACCCAGTACTTC
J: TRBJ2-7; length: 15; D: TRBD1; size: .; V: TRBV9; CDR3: CASSVAGTGGYEQYF; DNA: TGTGCCAGCAGCGTAGCCGGGACAGGGGGCTACGAGCAGTACTTC
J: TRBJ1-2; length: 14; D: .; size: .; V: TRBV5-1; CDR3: CASSLDADNYGYTF; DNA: TGCGCCAGCAGCTTGGACGCAGATAACTATGGCTACACCTTC
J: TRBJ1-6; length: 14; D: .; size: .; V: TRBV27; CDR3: CASSFATRGSPLHF; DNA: TGTGCCAGCAGTTTTGCGACTAGGGGTTCACCCCTCCACTTT
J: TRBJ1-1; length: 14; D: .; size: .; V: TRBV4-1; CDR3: CASSPRVTNTEAFF; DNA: TGCGCCAGCAGCCCGCGCGTCACGAACACTGAAGCTTTCTTT
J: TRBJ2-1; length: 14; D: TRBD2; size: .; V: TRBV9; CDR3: CASSVRTSGDEQFF; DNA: TGTGCCAGCAGCGTTAGGACTAGCGGCGATGAGCAGTTCTTC
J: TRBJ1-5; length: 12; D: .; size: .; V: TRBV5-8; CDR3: CASQGSNQPQHF; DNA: TGTGCCAGCCAGGGTTCCAATCAGCCCCAGCATTTT
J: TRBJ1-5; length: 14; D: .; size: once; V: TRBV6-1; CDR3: CASSELRGNQPQHF; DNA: TGTGCCAGCAGTGAATTGAGGGGCAATCAGCCCCAGCATTTT
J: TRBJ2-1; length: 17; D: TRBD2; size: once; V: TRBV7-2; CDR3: CASSGGGRIAGYNEQFF; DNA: TGTGCCAGCAGCGGCGGGGGGCGAATAGCGGGATACAATGAGCAGTTCTTC
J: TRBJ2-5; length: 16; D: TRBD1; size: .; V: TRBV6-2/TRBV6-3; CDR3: CASSYYSGGRQETQYF; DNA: TGTGCCAGCAGTTACTATTCAGGGGGAAGACAAGAGACCCAGTACTTC
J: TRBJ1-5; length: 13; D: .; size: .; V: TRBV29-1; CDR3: CSVGTGVRQPQHF; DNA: TGCAGCGTCGGGACGGGGGTGCGGCAGCCCCAGCATTTT
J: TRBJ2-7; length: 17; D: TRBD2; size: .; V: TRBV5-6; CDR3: CASSFPSGSPDPYEQYF; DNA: TGTGCCAGCAGCTTTCCTAGCGGGAGCCCCGACCCCTACGAGCAGTACTTC
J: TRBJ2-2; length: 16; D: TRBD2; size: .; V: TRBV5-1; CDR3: CASSSGTRRPDGELFF; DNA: TGCGCCAGCAGCTCCGGGACTAGAAGGCCCGACGGGGAGCTGTTTTTT
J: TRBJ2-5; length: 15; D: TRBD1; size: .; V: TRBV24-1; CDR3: CATSSTGGSQETQYF; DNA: TGTGCCACCAGTTCGACAGGGGGGTCCCAAGAGACCCAGTACTTC
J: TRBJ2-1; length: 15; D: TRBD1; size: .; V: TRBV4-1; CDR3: CASSQEGTEYNEQFF; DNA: TGCGCCAGCAGCCAAGAGGGGACAGAATACAATGAGCAGTTCTTC